Below, one T cell receptor (beta chain) is given with its context. It has no known antigen specificity. No base quality information exists; no much larger clone differs at one position. The data derive from a study of T cell responses to AZD1222 COVID-19 vaccine (TCRdb year 2021). A note on the overall study: AZD1222 recipients given second doses at about 4 weeks or at about 12 weeks were pooled, since spike-specific TCR depth and breadth were not found to differ between the two schedules. Trial participants were enrolled by age into subgroups of 18-55, 56-69 and 70-plus years, and around 150, 28 and 57 TCR-sequenced participants, respectively, were included in these subgroups. TCR sequencing was performed for 230 to 250 trial participants, of whom some 200 were given two doses of AZD1222 and approximately 25 were given two doses of MenACWY control vaccine.

The label giving this sample's time point can be read as: baseline before first vaccination. The vaccinee samples were drawn from two UK trials, COV001 and COV002, one of which was a single-blind randomized controlled phase 2/3 trial testing AZD1222 (ChAdOx1 nCoV-19) in healthy adults. For TCRbeta chain sequencing, PBMC samples from trial participants were taken at day 0 and at day 28 after the second dose. The full study reports these points: A significant rise in spike-specific TCR breadth and depth was observed after two AZD1222 doses relative to day 0 and relative to MenACWY recipients. Reportedly, close to half of the unique spike-specific TCRs recognized epitopes lying outside the regions that are mutated in the B.1.351 and B.1.1.7 variants. Participants were mostly white British and included more females than males, and it was suggested by the authors that clonal diversity may have been underestimated. Conclusions about previously exposed vaccinees were limited because only a handful of AZD1222 recipients were SARS-CoV-2 seropositive at baseline. The 56-69-year group was small, and its depth increase did not reach significance, likely because of low power. CD4 TCRs associated with the vaccine covered the entire spike protein, and the dominant responses were in regions 160-218 and 743-854. Because no day 14 peak-response samples were available, the repertoires could be characterized only after the peak T cell response.

The CDR3 regions of human TCRbeta chains were analyzed by immunosequencing. The original pipeline was this. TCRs in the repertoires were matched against a reference library of SARS-CoV-2-specific TCRs that had been generated with the MIRA antigen-specificity platform. Breadth meant the fraction of unique TCRs that were SARS-CoV-2-associated, whereas depth meant the fraction of total T cells that were SARS-CoV-2-associated. Using the MIRA data, each spike-specific TCR was mapped to the spike region that the TCR reacts to and placed in a CD4 or CD8 class. Log10-transformed breadth and depth values were compared by one-way ANOVA with Sidak's multiple comparisons tests. The table comes from immuneACCESS by way of TCRdb, which keeps in-frame sequences with V and J called. Part of the clones is missing from these tables; in studies checked, under half for an unresolved V gene and the rest for unknown reasons. V, J and clone size derive from that table, while D and trimming were established from the DNA sequence. Within this sample are 65,000 to 90,000 clones, with roughly nine tenths of them counted one time only. Around 7.7% of the sample belongs to the ten largest clones.

This TCR was sampled from an adult in good health. Sequences were derived from peripheral blood, sampled on day 0 of AZD1222 vaccination.

The DNA reads as follows: TGTGCCACCAGTGATTTAGAGCAGGCTGGCTACACCTTC. This is translated as CATSDLEQAGYTF. The chain employs TRBV24-1 and TRBJ1-2; the D gene is not confidently resolved. For CDR1 and CDR2, the germline V gene lists KGHDR and SFDVKD. Its CDR3 holds 13 amino acids, cysteine through phenylalanine. The DNA shown is the 39-base CDR3, in frame from base 1. V loses 1 base, J loses 7 bases, and the germline ends lie 9 bases apart.